This T cell receptor (beta chain) appears in the sequencing data of a study of blood T cell repertoires in COVID-19. About the research overall: The origin of the acute and convalescent COVID-19 samples was the United States, Italy and Spain. The cDNA or gDNA used as material had been derived from T cells, B-cell-depleted T cells, or PBMCs.

Original data processing: It was from reference gene primer amplification that nucleated cell counts were estimated. The repertoire was sequenced with immunoSEQ multiplex PCR; TCRdb's copy has only in-frame clones and lacks some. From that table come the V and J calls and clone size; the DNA was used to work out D and trimming. The sample lists approximately 160,000 clones, roughly 93% occurring once. CDR1 and CDR2 (germline): MNHEY, SVGAGI. This CDR3 comprises 14 residues. Between the trimmed V and J ends, which lost 2 bases and 2 bases, there was a span of 9 bases. Those enrolled in Seattle joined during active infection and were followed longitudinally afterward. This clone was observed once.

This sequence was found in an older woman with COVID-19, enrolled during active disease. Source material: peripheral blood. The chain uses TRBV6-5 and TRBJ1-1; perhaps TRBD1 as D (5 bases). The CDR3: CASSYGQSNTEAFF. For the CDR3, the DNA is TGTGCCAGCAGTTACGGACAATCCAACACTGAAGCTTTCTTT.